The rows below give T cell receptor beta chains drawn from one sample of a study of a mutant IDH1 vaccine in newly diagnosed glioma. These receptors' targets are unknown. Sequencing was performed with immunoSEQ multiplex PCR; in TCRdb, only in-frame clones are kept and a portion is missing. The sample holds tens of thousands of clones, about four fifths seen once. The sequences come from PBMCs, collected from a glioma patient whose treatment included an IDH1 peptide vaccine. The receptor source for this set is a man aged 25 to 45 with glioma. CDR3s include the opening cysteine and the closing phenylalanine or tryptophan. A D gene is named only where the DNA matches it firmly. Rows may omit the clone size; those that give it use once, few, many or a size class.

abundance	v_gene	d_gene	j_gene	CDR3nt	CDR3aa
NA	TRBV5-6	NA	TRBJ1-2	TGTGCCAGCAGCTTGGTTACAGGGCCCCGTTATGGCTATGGCTACACCTTC	CASSLVTGPRYGYGYTF
NA	TRBV28	NA	TRBJ2-6	TGTGCCAGCAGTTTAGAGCTGTCTGGGGCCAACGTCCTGACTTTC	CASSLELSGANVLTF
NA	TRBV11-1	TRBD1	TRBJ1-2	TGTGCCAGCAGCTTGGGACAGACACGAGTCGGCTACACCTTC	CASSLGQTRVGYTF
NA	TRBV5-1	NA	TRBJ1-5	TGCGCCAGCAGCTTCTTGGGGCAGCCCGGAGGGCCTTATAGCAATCAGCCCCAGCATTTT	CASSFLGQPGGPYSNQPQHF
NA	TRBV2	TRBD1	TRBJ2-5	TGTGCCAGCTTAGCGCCGGGACAGGCTAAAGAGACCCAGTACTTC	CASLAPGQAKETQYF
NA	TRBV18	TRBD1	TRBJ2-2	TGTGCCAGCTCACCACGGAACGACAGGGCGGGCACCGGGGAGCTGTTTTTT	CASSPRNDRAGTGELFF
NA	TRBV5-5	NA	TRBJ1-6	TGTGCCAGCAGCCCACCTGACAGTATAAATTCACCCCTCCACTTT	CASSPPDSINSPLHF
NA	TRBV5-5	NA	TRBJ1-1	TGTGCCAGCAGCCTTACAATGAACACTGAAGCTTTCTTT	CASSLTMNTEAFF
NA	TRBV2	NA	TRBJ1-3	TGTGCCAGCAGTGAATCGGGGGCAGATGGAAACACCATATATTTT	CASSESGADGNTIYF
NA	TRBV7-2	TRBD2	TRBJ2-3	TGTGCCAGCAGCTCCAAACTAGCGGGAGCTGGCCCAGATACGCAGTATTTT	CASSSKLAGAGPDTQYF
once	TRBV29-1	NA	TRBJ1-2	TGCAGCGTTTTCGTCAGTGGGGATGGCTACACCTTC	CSVFVSGDGYTF
NA	TRBV6-5	NA	TRBJ1-3	TGTGCCAGCACGACAGTCCTGGGAAACACCATATATTTT	CASTTVLGNTIYF
NA	TRBV29-1	NA	TRBJ1-1	TGCAGCGTTGAAAGGCGGTTGAACACTGAAGCTTTCTTT	CSVERRLNTEAFF
NA	TRBV5-4	TRBD2	TRBJ2-3	TGTGCCAGCAGCTTGGAAACGGCTAGCGGGAGGAGCACAGATACGCAGTATTTT	CASSLETASGRSTDTQYF
NA	TRBV4-1	NA	TRBJ2-5	TGCGCCAGCAGCCGGCGGGACAGCCGACAAGAGACCCAGTACTTC	CASSRRDSRQETQYF
NA	TRBV5-4	TRBD2	TRBJ2-5	TGTGCCAGCAGCTTTGGACTAGCGGGGGTGATAGAGACCCAGTACTTC	CASSFGLAGVIETQYF
NA	TRBV18	NA	TRBJ1-3	TGTGCCAGCTCACCACCCGACAGACAAACCTCTGGAAACACCATATATTTT	CASSPPDRQTSGNTIYF
NA	TRBV5-1	NA	TRBJ2-5	TGCGCCAGCGGGGCGCAGGGGTTATGGGAGACCCAGTACTTC	CASGAQGLWETQYF
NA	TRBV28	TRBD1	TRBJ1-1	TGTGCCAGCAGTTTGTTTTCGGCTGGGGCAGGGGGCCCGGAAGCTTTCTTT	CASSLFSAGAGGPEAFF
NA	TRBV9	TRBD2	TRBJ2-3	TGTGCCAGCAGCGTAGAGGGCGGGAGGACAGATACGCAGTATTTT	CASSVEGGRTDTQYF
NA	TRBV2	TRBD1	TRBJ2-7	TGTGCCAGCAGACAGACAGGGGACGAGCAGTACTTC	CASRQTGDEQYF
NA	TRBV6-6	TRBD1	TRBJ1-2	TGTGCCAGCGGGACCGGGACAGGACGTGGCTACACCTTC	CASGTGTGRGYTF
few	TRBV6-1	TRBD1	TRBJ1-2	TGTGCCAGCTCTCGGGACAGGGAGGTCTATGGCTACACCTTC	CASSRDREVYGYTF
NA	TRBV30	NA	TRBJ2-7	TGTGCCTGGAGCCCATTTCCAGGGGGGGGCCCTTACGAGCAGTACTTC	CAWSPFPGGGPYEQYF
NA	TRBV4-1	NA	TRBJ2-5	TGCGCCAGCAGCCAAGGAAGAGAACAGGGAGAGACCCAGTACTTC	CASSQGREQGETQYF
NA	TRBV5-6	TRBD1	TRBJ2-3	TGTGCCAGCAGCCTACCGGGACAGCACACAGATACGCAGTATTTT	CASSLPGQHTDTQYF
NA	TRBV29-1	NA	TRBJ2-5	TGCAGCGTAGCTAGACAGTACCAAGAGACCCAGTACTTC	CSVARQYQETQYF
few	TRBV5-1	TRBD1	TRBJ1-2	TGCGCCAGCAGCTTGGACAGGGGGTATGGCTACACCTTC	CASSLDRGYGYTF
NA	TRBV5-1	TRBD2	TRBJ2-7	TGCGCCAGCAGCTTTGGGCTAGCGGACTACGAGCAGTACTTC	CASSFGLADYEQYF
NA	TRBV27	TRBD1	TRBJ1-5	TGTGCCAGCAGTTTACTCGGGACAGGGGGTGGTCAGCCCCAGCATTTT	CASSLLGTGGGQPQHF
once	TRBV5-1	TRBD1	TRBJ2-3	TGCGCCAGCCAAGACAGGGCGGGCACAGATACGCAGTATTTT	CASQDRAGTDTQYF
NA	TRBV7-2	NA	TRBJ1-5	TGTGCCAGCAGCCTTGGGGGGGGAAGAAGCAATCAGCCCCAGCATTTT	CASSLGGGRSNQPQHF
NA	TRBV6-5	TRBD2	TRBJ2-7	TGTGCCAGCAGTTACCGGGGCGGGAGGGGGAACGAGCAGTACTTC	CASSYRGGRGNEQYF
NA	TRBV29-1	TRBD1	TRBJ2-7	TGCAGCGTTGGAGGGGGCTCTTTCTACGAGCAGTACTTC	CSVGGGSFYEQYF
NA	TRBV2	NA	TRBJ2-2	TGTGCCAGCACCCACCAGAACACCGGGGAGCTGTTTTTT	CASTHQNTGELFF
few	TRBV5-1	NA	TRBJ1-1	TGCGCCAGCAGCGAGACAGCGAACACTGAAGCTTTCTTT	CASSETANTEAFF
NA	TRBV10-3	TRBD2	TRBJ2-2	TGTGCCGCCTCCGGGACTAGCGGGGGAGAGACGAACACCGGGGAGCTGTTTTTT	CAASGTSGGETNTGELFF
once	TRBV19	TRBD2	TRBJ2-3	TGTGCCAGTAGTGTGGGACTAGCGGGGGGAGGAGATACGCAGTATTTT	CASSVGLAGGGDTQYF
NA	TRBV27	TRBD1	TRBJ1-1	TGTGCCAGCAGTGGGAAACAGGGGGCCAGCACTGAAGCTTTCTTT	CASSGKQGASTEAFF
NA	TRBV7-2	NA	TRBJ1-4	TGTGCCAGCAGCCCGAGGACAGCAACTAATGAAAAACTGTTTTTT	CASSPRTATNEKLFF
NA	TRBV4-1	TRBD2	TRBJ2-2	TGCGCCAGCAGCCAACGCGAAGTAGCGGGGTTTGAGTTCGGCGGGGAGCTGTTTTTT	CASSQREVAGFEFGGELFF
NA	TRBV5-1	NA	TRBJ2-3	TGCGCCAGCAGCGCTAGTGTGGATACGCAGTATTTT	CASSASVDTQYF
NA	TRBV14	NA	TRBJ1-1	TGTGCCAGCAGCCAATTTAGGGACGGTGAAGCTTTCTTT	CASSQFRDGEAFF
NA	TRBV27	NA	TRBJ1-2	TGTGCCAGCAGTGTAGGGCCGAGCTATGGCTACACCTTC	CASSVGPSYGYTF
few	TRBV29-1	NA	TRBJ1-1	TGCAGCGTTGAGGACAGGAACACTGAAGCTTTCTTT	CSVEDRNTEAFF
NA	TRBV27	TRBD1	TRBJ2-3	TGTGCCAGCAGCCCTTTAGGACAGGGGGCTTGGGGGACAGATACGCAGTATTTT	CASSPLGQGAWGTDTQYF
NA	TRBV5-4	NA	TRBJ1-2	TGTGCCAGCAGCGGAAGGGGTCCCCCGGGGGATGGCTACACCTTC	CASSGRGPPGDGYTF
NA	TRBV7-9	NA	TRBJ2-7	TGTGCCAGCAGCTTAGTAGGAGCGTCCGAGCAGTACTTC	CASSLVGASEQYF
NA	TRBV27	NA	TRBJ2-7	TGTGCCAGCAGTTCGCGCTACTCTGGACGGGACGGGCAGTACTTC	CASSSRYSGRDGQYF
NA	TRBV30	TRBD1	TRBJ1-3	TGTGCCTGGCCTGCCCAGGGGGAGAACACCATATATTTT	CAWPAQGENTIYF
NA	TRBV9	TRBD1	TRBJ2-7	TGTGCCAGCAGCGGTGGGGACAGGGGCTACGAGCAGTACTTC	CASSGGDRGYEQYF
NA	TRBV6-6	NA	TRBJ1-2	TGTGCCAGCAGTCCAAACTATGGCTACACCTTC	CASSPNYGYTF
NA	TRBV19	NA	TRBJ2-7	TGTGCCAGTAGGCCGGGACAAGGGTTAGAGCAGTACTTC	CASRPGQGLEQYF